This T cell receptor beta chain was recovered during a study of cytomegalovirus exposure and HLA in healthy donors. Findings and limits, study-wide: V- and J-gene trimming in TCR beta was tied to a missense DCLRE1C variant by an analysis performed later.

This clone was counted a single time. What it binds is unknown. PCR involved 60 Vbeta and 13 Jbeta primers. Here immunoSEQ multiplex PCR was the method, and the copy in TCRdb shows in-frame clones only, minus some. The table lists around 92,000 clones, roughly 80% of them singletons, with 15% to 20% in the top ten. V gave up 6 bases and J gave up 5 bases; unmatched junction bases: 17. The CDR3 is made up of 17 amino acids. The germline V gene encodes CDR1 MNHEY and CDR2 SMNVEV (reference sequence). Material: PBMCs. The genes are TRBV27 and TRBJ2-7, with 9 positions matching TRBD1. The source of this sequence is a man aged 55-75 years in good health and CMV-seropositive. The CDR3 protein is CASSWRGQGSATHEQYF. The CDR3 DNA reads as TGTGCCAGCAGCTGGCGGGGACAGGGCTCAGCTACCCACGAGCAGTACTTC.